What follows are 20 T cell receptor beta chains derived from one specimen sequenced in a study of technical replicates of blood from a handful of donors. Produced via immunoSEQ multiplex PCR; TCRdb's table is partial and in-frame only. The sample has more than 95,000 clones, about 95% seen once. The material sequenced was T cells isolated from PBMCs. Receptors were obtained from a human donor in good health.

This clone is a singleton in its sample. The chain recombines TRBV5-4 with TRBJ1-2; possible D gene TRBD1, 5 bases. The V and J ends lost 2 bases and 6 bases respectively, with 17 bases between them. The CDR3 length is 15 residues. Germline V gene lookup returns CDR1 SGHNT and CDR2 YYREEE (reference sequence). The CDR3: CASSLAGTHGDGYTF. The CDR3 nucleotides are TGTGCCAGCAGCTTAGCGGGGACCCATGGTGATGGCTACACCTTC.

This clone occurred a few times. The CDR3 protein is CASSQIGAGRRQPQHF. CDR3 DNA sequence: TGCGCCAGCAGCCAAATAGGGGCAGGGAGGCGTCAGCCCCAGCATTTT. The chain is built from TRBV4-1 and TRBJ1-5, with D possibly being TRBD1 (5 bases). The CDR3 covers 16 residues. CDR1 MGHRA and CDR2 YSYEKL come from the germline V gene. V was cut by 2 bases and J by 6 bases, with 17 bases left in between.

The chain uses TRBV9 and TRBJ2-5; 8 bases fit TRBD2. The CDR3 is 14 amino acids. After removal of 6 bases from V and 5 bases from J, the junction contained 9 bases not matched to a gene. Germline V CDR1 and CDR2: SGDLS, YYNGEE. CDR3 DNA: TGTGCCAGCACGCGAGCGGGAGAGGTGGAGACCCAGTACTTC. Translation gives CASTRAGEVETQYF.

The genes are TRBV7-9 and TRBJ1-4; the D is unclear. The CDR3 is 14 residues long. The V end was cut by 1 base, the J end by 5 bases, with 8 bases between. The germline gives CDR1 SEHNR, CDR2 FQNEAQ (reference sequence). This chain's CDR3 is CASSLGQINEKLFF. The DNA of the CDR3 is TGTGCCAGCAGCTTAGGGCAGATAAATGAAAAACTGTTTTTT.

This chain connects TRBV27 to TRBJ2-7; D not certain. The germline V gene encodes CDR1 MNHEY and CDR2 SMNVEV (reference sequence). V shed 5 bases and J shed 7 bases, with 12 bases lying between them. The CDR3 covers 12 residues. CDR3 protein: CASSLLGREQYF. The DNA of the CDR3 is TGTGCCAGCAGTCTCCTAGGAAGGGAGCAGTACTTC.

This chain links TRBV27 with TRBJ1-5, with TRBD1 matching over 9 bases. This CDR3 has 17 residues. V was clipped by 6 bases and J by 0 bases; unmatched bases: 9. Looked up from germline, CDR1 is MNHEY and CDR2 is SMNVEV (reference sequence). The CDR3 region is CASSQNTGGDSNQPQHF. The CDR3 bases are TGTGCCAGCAGCCAAAACACAGGGGGCGATAGCAATCAGCCCCAGCATTTT.

This clone has only one observation. The chain uses TRBV5-8 and TRBJ1-1; D is unresolved. CDR1 is SGHTS and CDR2 is YDEGEE in the germline V gene. The ends were cut back, 3 bases at V and 6 bases at J, with 15 bases in the middle. The CDR3 is 14 residues long. CDR3 nucleotides: TGTGCCAGCAGCTCTGGAGTCCCGACGGCTGAAGCTTTCTTT. This translates into CASSSGVPTAEAFF.

This chain connects TRBV21-1 to TRBJ1-5; the table's D call TRBD1 went unverified against the DNA. TRBV21-1 has pseudogene status. There are 14 residues in the CDR3. CDR3 sequence reads: CASRQGLVGQPQHF. As DNA, the CDR3 is TGTGCCAGCAGACAGGGGCTAGTAGGCCAGCCCCAGCATTTT.

The chain is built from TRBV5-1 and TRBJ1-2, with D possibly matching TRBD1 (5 bases). The CDR3 totals 14 residues. Trimming took 4 bases from V and 4 from J, leaving 14 bases between them. Germline values: CDR1 SGHRS, CDR2 YFSETQ. The CDR3 sequence is CASSRGGGGYGYTF. Written as DNA, the CDR3 is TGCGCCAGCAGCCGCGGGGGGGGTGGCTATGGCTACACCTTC. The full variable domain, its missing parts supplied by reference TRBV5-1 and TRBJ1-2, is KAGVTQTPRYLIKTRGQQVTLSCSPISGHRSVSWYQQTPGQGLQFLFEYFSETQRNKGNFPGRFSGRQFSNSRSEMNVSTLELGDSALYLCASSRGGGGYGYTFGSGTRLTVV.

This sequence joins TRBV30 and TRBJ1-1, with 11 bases matching TRBD1. The CDR3 is 14 amino acids. Germline-derived CDR1 and CDR2 are GTSNPN and SVGIG (reference sequence). Losses at the gene ends were 0 bases for V and 10 bases for J; bases not matched to a gene: 7. CDR3 in amino acids: CAWSVRTGGSGAFF. In DNA, the CDR3 is TGTGCCTGGAGTGTACGGACAGGGGGCAGTGGAGCTTTCTTT. Looking up the rest from reference TRBV30 and TRBJ1-1 gives the full variable domain: SQTIHQWPATLVQPVGSPLSLECTVEGTSNPNLYWYRQAAGRGLQLLFYSVGIGQISSEVPQNLSASRPQDRQFILSSKKLLLSDSGFYLCAWSVRTGGSGAFFGQGTRLTVV.

This chain links TRBV25-1 with TRBJ1-1; D remains ambiguous. The germline gives CDR1 MGHDK, CDR2 SYGVNS. With 4 bases removed from V and 1 base from J, the gap between germline ends came to 13 bases. The CDR3 has 15 residues. The CDR3 DNA follows: TGTGCCAGCAGTGTTCTTAGCTTGGGGAACACTGAAGCTTTCTTT. Translated, it gives CASSVLSLGNTEAFF.

The chain is built from TRBV7-6 and TRBJ2-1; 8 nucleotides align to TRBD1. The V and J ends lost 1 base and 15 bases, in that order; junction bases with no gene match: 5. Germline CDR1 reads SGHVS; CDR2 reads FNYEAQ. CDR3 size: 12 residues. The CDR3 DNA reads TGTGCCAGCAGCTTAGGGACAGGGTGGTGGTTCTTC. Translated, it gives CASSLGTGWWFF.

The chain couples TRBV7-9 to TRBJ2-7; 8 nucleotides match TRBD1. The CDR3 sequence is 15 residues long. The V gene's germline CDR1 is SEHNR and CDR2 FQNEAQ (reference sequence). V shed 6 bases and J 6 bases; nucleotides not matched to a gene: 13. The CDR3 bases are TGTGCCAGCAGTCTTACAGGGGGGCCCGGGGGCGAGCAGTACTTC. It specifies CASSLTGGPGGEQYF.

The rearrangement joins TRBV30 to TRBJ2-7, with a possible D match to TRBD1 (6 bases). This CDR3 has 15 residues. Germline V gives CDR1 GTSNPN, CDR2 SVGIG (reference sequence). Trimming removed 2 bases from V and 7 bases from J, with 21 bases in between. Written as DNA, the CDR3 is TGTGCCTGGAGTTCTTTTCTGGTTCAGGGGAGAGAGCAGTACTTC. It translates to CAWSSFLVQGREQYF.

This rearrangement joins TRBV29-1 to TRBJ2-7; the match to TRBD1 covers 7 bases. The CDR3 runs 14 residues. Losses at the gene ends were 7 bases for V and 3 bases for J; bases not matched to a gene: 12. Per the germline V gene, CDR1 is SQVTM and CDR2 is ANQGSEA. CDR3 coding DNA: TGCAGCGGATCTTACAGGGGTGAGGGCTACGAGCAGTACTTC. Translated, it gives CSGSYRGEGYEQYF.

This sequence joins TRBV7-9 and TRBJ1-4, with 7 bases aligning to TRBD1. This CDR3 is built from 14 residues. The V gene end was trimmed by 5 bases and the J gene end by 8 bases; junction bases not matched to a gene: 8. Germline V gives CDR1 SEHNR, CDR2 FQNEAQ (reference sequence). The CDR3 nucleotides are TGTGCCAGCAGCCCAGGGGGAGTTGACGAAAAACTGTTTTTT. It specifies CASSPGGVDEKLFF. The full variable domain, with the rest looked up from reference TRBV7-9 and TRBJ1-4, is DTGVSQNPRHKITKRGQNVTFRCDPISEHNRLYWYRQTLGQGPEFLTYFQNEAQLEKSRLLSDRFSAERPKGSFSTLEIQRTEQGDSAMYLCASSPGGVDEKLFFGSGTQLSVL.

The V gene is TRBV19, the J gene TRBJ2-7; 12 bases fit TRBD2. Trimming removed 3 bases from V and 2 bases from J; junction bases left unmatched: 11. Germline V CDR1 and CDR2: LNHDA, SQIVND (reference sequence). This CDR3 is built from 18 residues. The CDR3 reads CASSMTSGGGPRTYEQYF. The CDR3 DNA reads TGTGCCAGTAGTATGACTAGCGGGGGCGGTCCCCGGACCTACGAGCAGTACTTC.

This clone has a single count. V and J are TRBV10-1 and TRBJ2-5; D uncertain. V dropped 2 bases and J dropped 7 bases, with 11 bases sitting between them. This CDR3 contains 13 residues. CDR1 and CDR2 (germline): WNHNN, SYGVQD (reference sequence). The CDR3 nucleotides are TGCGCCAGCAGTGAGATGGTTGGCGGGACCCAGTACTTC. Amino acid sequence: CASSEMVGGTQYF.

The chain uses TRBV7-9 and TRBJ2-7; weak D call: TRBD1 (7 bases). V was shortened by 0 bases and J by 2 bases, with 17 bases between the two germline ends. Germline V gene sequence: CDR1 SEHNR, CDR2 FQNEAQ (reference sequence). The CDR3 runs to 17 residues. The CDR3 bases are TGTGCCAGCAGCTTAGCTTCGGAGGGGGCATTTGCCTACGAGCAGTACTTC. Translated, it gives CASSLASEGAFAYEQYF.

The V call is TRBV5-1, the J call TRBJ2-3, with D possibly being TRBD2 (5 bases). Germline loops: CDR1 SGHRS, CDR2 YFSETQ. V was trimmed by 4 bases and J by 2 bases, leaving 11 bases between them. The CDR3 totals 14 residues. In DNA, the CDR3 is TGCGCCAGCAGCGGGCGACTACCCACAGATACGCAGTATTTT. It encodes CASSGRLPTDTQYF.